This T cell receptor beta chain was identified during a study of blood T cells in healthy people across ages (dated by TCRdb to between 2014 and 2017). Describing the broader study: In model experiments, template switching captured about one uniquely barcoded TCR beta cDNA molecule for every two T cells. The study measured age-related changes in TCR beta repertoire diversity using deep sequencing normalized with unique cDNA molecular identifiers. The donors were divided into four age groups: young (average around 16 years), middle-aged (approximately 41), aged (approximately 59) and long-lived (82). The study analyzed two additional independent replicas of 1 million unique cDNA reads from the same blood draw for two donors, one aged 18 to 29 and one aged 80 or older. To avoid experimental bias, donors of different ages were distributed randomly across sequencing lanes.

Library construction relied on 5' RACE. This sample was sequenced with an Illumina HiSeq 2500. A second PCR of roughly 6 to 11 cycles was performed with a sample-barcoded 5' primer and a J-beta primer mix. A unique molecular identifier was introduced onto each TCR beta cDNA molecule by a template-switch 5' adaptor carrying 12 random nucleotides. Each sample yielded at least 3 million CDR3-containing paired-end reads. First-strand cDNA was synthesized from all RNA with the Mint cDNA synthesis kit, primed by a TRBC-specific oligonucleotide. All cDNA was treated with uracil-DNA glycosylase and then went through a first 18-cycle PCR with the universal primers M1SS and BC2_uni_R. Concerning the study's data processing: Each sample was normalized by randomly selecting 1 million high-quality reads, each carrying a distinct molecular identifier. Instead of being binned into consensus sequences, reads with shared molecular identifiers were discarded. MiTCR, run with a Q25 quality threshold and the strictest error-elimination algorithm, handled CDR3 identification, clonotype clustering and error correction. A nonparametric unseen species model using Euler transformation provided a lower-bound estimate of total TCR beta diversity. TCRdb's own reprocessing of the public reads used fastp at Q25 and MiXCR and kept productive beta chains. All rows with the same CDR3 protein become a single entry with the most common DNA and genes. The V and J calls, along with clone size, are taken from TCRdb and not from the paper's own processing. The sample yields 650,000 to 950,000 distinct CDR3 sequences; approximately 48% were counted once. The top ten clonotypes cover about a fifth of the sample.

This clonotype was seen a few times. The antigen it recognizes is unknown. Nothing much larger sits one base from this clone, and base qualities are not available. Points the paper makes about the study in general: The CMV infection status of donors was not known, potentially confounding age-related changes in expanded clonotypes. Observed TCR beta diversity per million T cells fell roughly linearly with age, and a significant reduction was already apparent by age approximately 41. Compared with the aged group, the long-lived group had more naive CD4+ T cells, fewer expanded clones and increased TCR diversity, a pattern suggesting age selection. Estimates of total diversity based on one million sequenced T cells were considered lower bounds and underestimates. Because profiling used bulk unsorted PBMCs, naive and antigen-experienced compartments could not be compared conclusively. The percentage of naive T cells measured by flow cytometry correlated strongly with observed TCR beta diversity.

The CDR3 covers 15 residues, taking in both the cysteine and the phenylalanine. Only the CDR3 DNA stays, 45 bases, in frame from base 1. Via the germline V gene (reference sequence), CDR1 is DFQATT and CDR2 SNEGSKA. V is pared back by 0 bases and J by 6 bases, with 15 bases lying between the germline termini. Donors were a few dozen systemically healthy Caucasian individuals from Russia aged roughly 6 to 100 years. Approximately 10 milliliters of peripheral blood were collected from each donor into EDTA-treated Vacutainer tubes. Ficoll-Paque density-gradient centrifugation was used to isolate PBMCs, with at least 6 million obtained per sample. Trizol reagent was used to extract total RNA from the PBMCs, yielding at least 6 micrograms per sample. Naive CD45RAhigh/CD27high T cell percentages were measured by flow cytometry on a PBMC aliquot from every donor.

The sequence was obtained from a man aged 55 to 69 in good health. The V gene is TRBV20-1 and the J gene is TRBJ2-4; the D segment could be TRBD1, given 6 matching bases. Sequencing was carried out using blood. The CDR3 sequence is CSARDWDTKRNIQYF. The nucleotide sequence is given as TGCAGTGCTAGAGATTGGGACACCAAGAGAAACATTCAGTACTTC.